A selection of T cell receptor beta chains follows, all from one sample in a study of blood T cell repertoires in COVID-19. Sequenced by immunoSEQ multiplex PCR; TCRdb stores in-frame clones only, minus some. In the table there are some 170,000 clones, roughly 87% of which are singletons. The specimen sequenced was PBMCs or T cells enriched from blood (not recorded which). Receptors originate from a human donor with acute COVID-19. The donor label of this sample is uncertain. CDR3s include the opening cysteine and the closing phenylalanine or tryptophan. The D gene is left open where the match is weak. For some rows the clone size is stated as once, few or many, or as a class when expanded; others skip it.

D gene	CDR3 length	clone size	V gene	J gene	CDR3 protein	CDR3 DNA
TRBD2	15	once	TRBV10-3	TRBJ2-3	CASQLAGVSTDTQYF	TGTGCCTCTCAACTAGCGGGGGTATCCACAGATACGCAGTATTTT
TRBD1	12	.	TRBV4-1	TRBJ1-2	CASSLGTGGYTF	TGCGCCAGCAGCCTAGGGACAGGGGGCTACACCTTC
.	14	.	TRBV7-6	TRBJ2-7	CASSLGPATDEQYF	TGTGCCAGCAGCTTAGGCCCCGCGACAGACGAGCAGTACTTC
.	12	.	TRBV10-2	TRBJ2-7	CASSTVAYEQYF	TGCGCCAGCAGTACGGTCGCCTACGAGCAGTACTTC
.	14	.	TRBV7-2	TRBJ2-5	CASSLRRLQETQYF	TGTGCCAGCAGCTTGCGGAGACTTCAAGAGACCCAGTACTTC
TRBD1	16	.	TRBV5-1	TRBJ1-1	CASRDRVTFRHTEAFF	TGCGCCAGCAGAGACAGGGTAACGTTTAGGCACACTGAAGCTTTCTTT
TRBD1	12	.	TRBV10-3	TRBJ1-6	CATGTGNSPLHF	TGTGCCACCGGGACAGGGAATTCACCCCTCCACTTT
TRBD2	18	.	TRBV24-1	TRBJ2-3	CATSDPLLAGAATDTQYF	TGTGCCACCAGTGATCCTTTACTAGCGGGGGCCGCCACAGATACGCAGTATTTT
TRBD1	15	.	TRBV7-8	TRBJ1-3	CASSPGTGAGNTIYF	TGTGCCAGCAGCCCCGGGACAGGGGCTGGAAACACCATATATTTT
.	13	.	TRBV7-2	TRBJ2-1	CASSLGAAGEQFF	TGTGCCAGCAGCTTAGGGGCAGCCGGCGAGCAGTTCTTC
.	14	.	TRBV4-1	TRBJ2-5	CASSPRDSGKTQYF	TGCGCCAGCAGCCCCCGGGACTCTGGAAAGACCCAGTACTTC
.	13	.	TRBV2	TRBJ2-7	CASSVQNVYEQYF	TGTGCCAGCAGTGTCCAGAACGTGTACGAGCAGTACTTC
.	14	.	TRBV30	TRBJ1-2	CAWNWFGQNYGYTF	TGTGCCTGGAACTGGTTCGGACAGAACTATGGCTACACCTTC
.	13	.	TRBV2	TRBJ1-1	CASSETGNTEAFF	TGTGCCAGCAGTGAGACGGGAAACACTGAAGCTTTCTTT
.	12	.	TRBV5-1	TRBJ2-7	CASSHNRNEQYF	TGCGCCAGCAGCCACAACAGGAACGAGCAGTACTTC
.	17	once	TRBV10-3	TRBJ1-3	CAISELGGTPPGNTIYF	TGTGCCATCAGTGAGTTGGGAGGGACCCCACCTGGAAACACCATATATTTT
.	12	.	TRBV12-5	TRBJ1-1	CASGLAFTEAFF	TGTGCTAGTGGTTTGGCCTTTACTGAAGCTTTCTTT
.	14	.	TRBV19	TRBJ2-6	CASRQSSGANVLTF	TGTGCCAGTAGACAGAGCTCTGGGGCCAACGTCCTGACTTTC
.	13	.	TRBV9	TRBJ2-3	CASSVTAGDTQYF	TGTGCCAGCAGCGTGACTGCGGGAGATACGCAGTATTTT
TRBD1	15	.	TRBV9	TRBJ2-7	CASSVTGTDSYEQYF	TGTGCCAGCAGCGTCACCGGGACAGACTCCTACGAGCAGTACTTC
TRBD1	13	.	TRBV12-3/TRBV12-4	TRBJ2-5	CASSLDRAETQYF	TGTGCCAGCAGTCTGGACAGGGCAGAGACCCAGTACTTC
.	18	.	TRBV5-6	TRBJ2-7	CASSLFYRFGGGLDEQYF	TGTGCCAGCAGCTTATTTTATAGGTTCGGGGGTGGGTTGGACGAGCAGTACTTC
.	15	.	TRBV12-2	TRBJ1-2	CASRCIQGKTDGYTF	TGTGCAAGTCGATGTATACAGGGGAAAACGGATGGCTACACCTTC
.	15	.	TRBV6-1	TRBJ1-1	CASSEVTGWMTEAFF	TGTGCCAGCAGTGAAGTTACGGGGTGGATGACTGAAGCTTTCTTT
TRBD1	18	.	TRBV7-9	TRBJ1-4	CASSLRPSDRGTNEKLFF	TGTGCCAGCAGCTTACGCCCCTCGGACAGGGGAACTAATGAAAAACTGTTTTTT
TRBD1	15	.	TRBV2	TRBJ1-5	CASRGDRGSNQPQHF	TGTGCCAGCAGGGGGGACAGGGGTAGCAATCAGCCCCAGCATTTT
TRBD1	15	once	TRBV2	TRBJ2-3	CASSRGQGAGDTQYF	TGTGCCAGCAGTCGGGGACAGGGGGCCGGAGATACGCAGTATTTT
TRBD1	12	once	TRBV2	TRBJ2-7	CASTGQGDEQYF	TGTGCCAGCACCGGACAGGGCGACGAGCAGTACTTC
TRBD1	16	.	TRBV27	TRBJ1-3	CASSGQGGYSGNTIYF	TGTGCCAGCAGTGGACAGGGGGGTTACTCTGGAAACACCATATATTTT
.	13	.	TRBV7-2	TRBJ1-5	CASSSLPSQPQHF	TGTGCCAGCAGCTCCCTACCATCCCAGCCCCAGCATTTT
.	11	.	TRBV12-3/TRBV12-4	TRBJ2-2	CASSFTGELFF	TGTGCCAGCAGCTTCACCGGGGAGCTGTTTTTT
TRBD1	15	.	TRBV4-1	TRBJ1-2	CASSQDGTENYGYTF	TGCGCCAGCAGCCAAGATGGGACAGAGAACTATGGCTACACCTTC
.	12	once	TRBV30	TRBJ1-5	CAWSVLEWPQHF	TGTGCCTGGAGTGTATTGGAGTGGCCCCAGCATTTT
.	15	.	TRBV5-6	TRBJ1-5	CASSLAGESNQPQHF	TGTGCCAGCAGCTTGGCGGGGGAGAGCAATCAGCCCCAGCATTTT
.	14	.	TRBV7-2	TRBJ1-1	CASSAGWANTEAFF	TGTGCCTCAAGTGCAGGGTGGGCGAACACTGAAGCTTTCTTT
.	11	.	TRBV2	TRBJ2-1	CASSIDNEQFF	TGTGCCAGCAGTATCGACAATGAGCAGTTCTTC
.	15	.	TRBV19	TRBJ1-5	CASSIDLSGGQPQHF	TGTGCCAGTAGTATAGATCTATCAGGCGGGCAGCCCCAGCATTTT
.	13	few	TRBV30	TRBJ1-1	CAWSPGVGTEAFF	TGTGCCTGGAGCCCAGGGGTAGGCACTGAAGCTTTCTTT
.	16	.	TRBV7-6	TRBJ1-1	CASSLLGRGMNTEAFF	TGTGCCAGCAGCTTATTAGGTAGGGGGATGAACACTGAAGCTTTCTTT
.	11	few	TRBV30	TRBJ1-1	CAWTRGTEAFF	TGTGCCTGGACGCGAGGCACTGAAGCTTTCTTT
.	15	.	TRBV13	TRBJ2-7	CASSNRGRPTYEQYF	TGTGCCAGCAGCAATCGAGGCCGGCCTACCTACGAGCAGTACTTC
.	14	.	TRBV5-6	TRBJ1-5	CASSWWGVEQPQHF	TGTGCCAGCAGCTGGTGGGGGGTTGAGCAGCCCCAGCATTTT